This note documents a single T cell receptor beta chain sequence. Its antigen remains unidentified. The CDR3 extends over 15 amino acids. With 5 bases clipped from V and 3 bases from J, the junction kept 4 bases outside the gene matches. CDR1 SGHTA and CDR2 FQGNSA come from the germline V gene. The investigators reverse transcribed all of the isolated RNA, so they sequenced expressed TCRB transcripts. The repertoire was sequenced with immunoSEQ multiplex PCR; TCRdb's copy has only in-frame clones and lacks some. Among under 300,000 clones, about 20% were seen once, and the ten largest hold 0.025% to 0.035%. This specimen belongs to a study of beta chain features in type 1 diabetes. Regarding the study as a whole: In all four CD4+ subsets, TCRB CDR3 length was significantly, moderately reduced in type 1 diabetes.

The V gene is TRBV7-2, the J gene TRBJ2-3; 11 nucleotides line up with TRBD2. The sequencing input was naive CD4+ T cells from blood. This clonotype originated in a woman in her forties with type 1 diabetes. The DNA of the CDR3 is TGTGCCAGCAGCCCGCGACTAGCGGGAACAGATACGCAGTATTTT. This gives the protein CASSPRLAGTDTQYF.